This record looks at one T cell receptor beta chain sequence and its context. From germline, CDR1 is MGHRA and CDR2 YSYEKL. The CDR3 loop spans 16 amino acids. Trimming removed 4 bases at V and 0 bases at J, with 14 bases between. This specimen belongs to a study of blood T cell repertoires in COVID-19. Profiled with immunoSEQ multiplex PCR; TCRdb holds only in-frame clones, not every one. In the table there are over 110,000 clones, over 70% of which are singletons. Participant-given clinical history determined each cohort assignment. The clonotype originates from a man in his fifties in a cohort exposed to, infected with or recovered from COVID-19 (not recorded which). The source material was PBMCs or T cells enriched from blood (not recorded which). The chain is built from TRBV4-1 and TRBJ2-3; tentative D call: TRBD2 (5 bases). CDR3 amino acids: CASSPIGGGSTDTQYF. CDR3 sequence (DNA): TGCGCCAGCAGCCCGATTGGCGGCGGGAGCACAGATACGCAGTATTTT.